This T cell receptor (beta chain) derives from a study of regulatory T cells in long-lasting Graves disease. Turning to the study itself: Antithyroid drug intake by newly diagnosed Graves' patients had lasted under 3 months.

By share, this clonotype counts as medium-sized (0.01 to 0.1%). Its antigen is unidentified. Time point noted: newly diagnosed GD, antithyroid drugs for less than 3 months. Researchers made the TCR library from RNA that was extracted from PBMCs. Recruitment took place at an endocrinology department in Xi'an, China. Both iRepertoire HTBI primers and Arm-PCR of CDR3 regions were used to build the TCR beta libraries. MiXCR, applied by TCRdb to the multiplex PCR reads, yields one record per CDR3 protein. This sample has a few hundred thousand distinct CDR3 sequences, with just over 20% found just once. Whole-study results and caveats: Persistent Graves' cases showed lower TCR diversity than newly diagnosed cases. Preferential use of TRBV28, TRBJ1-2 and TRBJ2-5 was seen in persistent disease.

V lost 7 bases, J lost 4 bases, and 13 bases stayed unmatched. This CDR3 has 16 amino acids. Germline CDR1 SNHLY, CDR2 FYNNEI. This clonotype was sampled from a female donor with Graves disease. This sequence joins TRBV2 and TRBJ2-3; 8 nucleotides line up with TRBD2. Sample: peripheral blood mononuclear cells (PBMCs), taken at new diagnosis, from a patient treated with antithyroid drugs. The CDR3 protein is CASTPLRGGLSDTQYF. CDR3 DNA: TGTGCCAGCACACCTCTCCGGGGGGGCCTTTCAGATACGCAGTATTTT.